Each of the 25 T cell receptor beta chains below was sequenced from the same sample in a study of T cell responses to AZD1222 COVID-19 vaccine. Measured with immunoSEQ multiplex PCR; TCRdb has only the in-frame clones, and not every one. The table records about 120,000 clones, more than 75% of them present only once. Sequences were derived from peripheral blood, sampled on day 0 of AZD1222 vaccination. All receptors derive from an adult in good health.

J is TRBJ2-2 and V is TRBV5-1; the D gene is possibly TRBD2 (6 bases). The germline gives CDR1 SGHRS, CDR2 YFSETQ. V lost 3 bases and J 3 bases, leaving 12 bases between the germline ends. The CDR3 has 15 amino acids. The CDR3 protein is CASSSRGFDTGELFF. CDR3 coding DNA: TGCGCCAGCAGCTCACGGGGGTTTGACACCGGGGAGCTGTTTTTT. Based on the CDR3 plus reference TRBV5-1 and TRBJ2-2, the full variable domain is KAGVTQTPRYLIKTRGQQVTLSCSPISGHRSVSWYQQTPGQGLQFLFEYFSETQRNKGNFPGRFSGRQFSNSRSEMNVSTLELGDSALYLCASSSRGFDTGELFFGEGSRLTVL.

This clone was seen only a few times. This chain's CDR3 is CAISDVRGGKGETQYF. The CDR3 DNA follows: TGTGCCATCAGTGATGTGCGGGGAGGTAAAGGAGAGACCCAGTACTTC. V gene TRBV10-3 combines with J gene TRBJ2-5, with D possibly TRBD2 on 6 matching bases. Germline-derived CDR1 and CDR2 are ENHRY and SYGVKD. The CDR3 spans 16 residues. V lost 3 bases to trimming and J lost 4 bases, with 18 bases between them.

The CDR3 reads CASSGRGKTEAFF. The CDR3 bases are TGTGCCAGCAGTGGCAGGGGAAAGACTGAAGCTTTCTTT. The V and J genes are TRBV2 and TRBJ1-1, with D tentatively TRBD1 (6 bases). V dropped 4 bases and J dropped 5 bases, with 11 bases sitting between them. This CDR3 contains 13 residues. Germline V gene sequence: CDR1 SNHLY, CDR2 FYNNEI.

The rearrangement links TRBV5-6 to TRBJ1-6, with D uncertain. CDR1 SGHDT and CDR2 YYEEEE come from the germline V gene. The ends were cut back, 4 bases at V and 9 bases at J, with 17 bases in the middle. This CDR3 comprises 15 residues. The CDR3 loop reads CASSPGWVAGSPLHF. The CDR3 DNA is TGTGCCAGCAGCCCCGGGTGGGTTGCGGGTTCACCCCTCCACTTT.

This clone occurred once. This chain links TRBV12-3 or TRBV12-4 with TRBJ2-7; maybe TRBD1 (5 bases). V lost 7 bases, J lost 6 bases, and 13 bases lay in between. This CDR3 is built from 12 residues. For the CDR3, the DNA is TGTGCCAGCAATTCCACAGGTGCCGAGCAGTACTTC. As protein: CASNSTGAEQYF.

This CDR3 is CASSPTEGTEAFF. In DNA, the CDR3 is TGTGCCAGCTCACCGACCGAGGGGACTGAAGCTTTCTTT. The V and J genes are TRBV18 and TRBJ1-1, with a weak D call TRBD1 (5 bases). From germline, CDR1 is KGHSH and CDR2 LQKENI. Trimming stripped 3 bases from V and 5 bases from J, with 10 bases between. This CDR3 is built from 13 residues.

The J gene is TRBJ1-1, the V gene TRBV7-9; maybe TRBD1 (5 bases). Trimming removed 0 bases at V and 0 bases at J, with 11 bases between. Germline V CDR1 and CDR2: SEHNR, FQNEAQ (reference sequence). The CDR3 is made up of 16 amino acids. The DNA for the CDR3 is TGTGCCAGCAGCTTAGCGGGGCAGGGCATGAACACTGAAGCTTTCTTT. Encoded protein: CASSLAGQGMNTEAFF.

This chain uses TRBV10-3 with TRBJ2-3; 8 nucleotides line up with TRBD2. The germline V gene encodes CDR1 ENHRY and CDR2 SYGVKD. The CDR3 spans 12 residues. The CDR3 sequence is CAGGGTTDTQYF. Written as DNA, the CDR3 is TGTGCAGGCGGGGGGACCACAGATACGCAGTATTTT.

The V and J genes are TRBV27 and TRBJ2-6; D gene uncertain. Trimming removed 8 bases at V and 2 bases at J, with 7 bases between. This CDR3 comprises 13 residues. Germline loops: CDR1 MNHEY, CDR2 SMNVEV (reference sequence). CDR3 DNA: TGTGCCAGCGGGTTTGCTGGGGCCAACGTCCTGACTTTC. Translating gives CASGFAGANVLTF.

This clone was counted a single time. V gene TRBV28 combines with J gene TRBJ1-2, with D unresolved. This CDR3 is 12 amino acids long. The V end was cut by 3 bases, the J end by 8 bases, with 10 bases between. Per the germline V gene, CDR1 is MDHEN and CDR2 is SYDVKM. The CDR3, as DNA: TGTGCCAGCAGTTTGGGCCCGCTCGGCTACACCTTC. Protein: CASSLGPLGYTF.

The chain recombines TRBV19 with TRBJ1-6; D may be TRBD1 (5 bases). Germline lookup yields CDR1 LNHDA and CDR2 SQIVND (reference sequence). Trimming removed 0 bases at V and 8 bases at J, with 14 bases between. The CDR3 length is 16 residues. The CDR3, as DNA: TGTGCCAGTAGTATAGAAGGGACCTGGACTGATTCACCCCTCCACTTT. It is translated as CASSIEGTWTDSPLHF.

This clone has only a few counts. The chain carries TRBV6-6 and TRBJ1-1, with 8 positions matching TRBD1. The germline V gene encodes CDR1 MNHNY and CDR2 SVGAGI (reference sequence). The CDR3 contains 14 residues. Germline trimming cut 11 bases from V and 1 base from J; bases unmatched to any gene: 9. CDR3: CACGQGRENTEAFF. DNA for the CDR3: TGTGCCTGTGGACAGGGACGAGAGAACACTGAAGCTTTCTTT.

This clone is a singleton in its sample. This sequence joins TRBV30 and TRBJ1-4, with D possibly TRBD1 on 5 matching bases. The CDR3 runs 13 residues. Trimming removed 3 bases at V and 7 bases at J, with 12 bases between. Germline CDR1 reads GTSNPN; CDR2 reads SVGIG (reference sequence). The CDR3 loop is CAWSYGGSEKLFF. DNA of the CDR3: TGTGCCTGGAGCTACGGGGGAAGTGAAAAACTGTTTTTT.

The rearrangement links TRBV5-1 to TRBJ2-7, with D maybe TRBD2 (6 bases). The CDR3 loop spans 14 amino acids. With 1 base removed from V and 3 bases from J, the gap between germline ends came to 11 bases. Germline V gene data show CDR1 as SGHRS and CDR2 as YFSETQ. This chain's CDR3 is CASSLTAGSYEQYF. The CDR3 region has the DNA TGCGCCAGCAGCTTGACTGCGGGGAGCTACGAGCAGTACTTC.

The chain has TRBV10-1 and TRBJ1-3, with TRBD1 as a possible D gene (5 bases). The CDR3 sequence is 14 residues long. The V and J ends lost 6 bases and 0 bases respectively, with 9 bases between them. The germline V gene has CDR1 WNHNN and CDR2 SYGVQD (reference sequence). The CDR3 protein is CASSAQGSGNTIYF. The CDR3 region has the DNA TGCGCCAGCAGCGCGCAGGGCTCTGGAAACACCATATATTTT.

The chain uses TRBV19 and TRBJ2-6; D is tentatively TRBD1 or TRBD2 (5 bases each). The ends were cut back, 0 bases at V and 1 base at J, with 13 bases in the middle. This CDR3 spans 18 amino acids. From germline, CDR1 is LNHDA and CDR2 SQIVND (reference sequence). CDR3 in DNA: TGTGCCAGTAGTATAGAGCCGGGACGAAAATCTGGGGCCAACGTCCTGACTTTC. Protein product: CASSIEPGRKSGANVLTF.

This chain joins TRBV2 and TRBJ1-1; weak D call: TRBD1 (6 bases). Germline lookup yields CDR1 SNHLY and CDR2 FYNNEI. CDR3 size: 15 residues. With 5 bases removed from V and 4 bases from J, the gap between germline ends came to 17 bases. CDR3 protein: CASSTQGNGGTEAFF. The CDR3 DNA reads TGTGCCAGCAGTACTCAGGGGAACGGGGGCACTGAAGCTTTCTTT.

This clone was seen only a few times. This chain links TRBV7-9 with TRBJ1-2; D is possibly TRBD1 (6 bases). With 4 bases removed from V and 5 bases from J, the gap between germline ends came to 23 bases. This CDR3 comprises 17 residues. The germline gives CDR1 SEHNR, CDR2 FQNEAQ (reference sequence). CDR3: CASSSSSSGTQLYGYTF. For the CDR3, the DNA is TGTGCCAGCAGCTCGAGTAGTTCGGGGACACAACTTTATGGCTACACCTTC.

V usage is TRBV23-1 and J usage is TRBJ2-5, with unresolved D. TRBV23-1 is assigned to the ORF class and has an uncertain function. Trimming took 6 bases from V and 5 from J, leaving 31 bases between them. The CDR3 runs 19 residues. The DNA for the CDR3 is TGCGCCAGCAGCCGCACAAACACAACTCGCCTCCGCCGGATCGAGACCCAGTACTTC. It translates to CASSRTNTTRLRRIETQYF.

The chain employs TRBV3-1 (or the pseudogene TRBV3-2) and TRBJ2-3, with 7 positions matching TRBD2. Germline V gene lookup returns CDR1 LGHDT and CDR2 YNNKEL (reference sequence). The CDR3 covers 16 residues. V was pared by 0 bases and J by 2 bases, with 5 bases of the junction left unmatched. The CDR3 spells CASSQDGGGFTDTQYF. The CDR3 nucleotides are TGTGCCAGCAGCCAAGACGGGGGAGGGTTCACAGATACGCAGTATTTT.

The chain carries TRBV6-5 and TRBJ1-2; D remains ambiguous. The V end lost 2 bases, the J end lost 2 bases, and 9 bases lay between the germline ends. Germline V CDR1 and CDR2: MNHEY, SVGAGI. The CDR3 spans 14 residues. As DNA, the CDR3 is TGTGCCAGCAGTTACGGACTGACAAACTATGGCTACACCTTC. Its protein product is CASSYGLTNYGYTF.

In nucleotides, the CDR3 is TGTGCCACCATGTGGAAGGGGCAGAGTAATGAAAAACTGTTTTTT. Translated, it gives CATMWKGQSNEKLFF. The rearrangement links TRBV27 to TRBJ1-4, with D perhaps TRBD1 (5 bases). Germline loops: CDR1 MNHEY, CDR2 SMNVEV (reference sequence). V was cut by 10 bases and J by 4 bases, with 19 bases left in between. This CDR3 spans 15 amino acids.

The count of this clone is one. This sequence joins TRBV2 and TRBJ2-1; no firm D call. The CDR3 sequence is 15 residues long. The V gene's germline CDR1 is SNHLY and CDR2 FYNNEI. V lost 1 base and J lost 0, with 7 bases in between. The CDR3 region has the DNA TGTGCCAGCAGTGAAGATTACCTCTCCTACAATGAGCAGTTCTTC. It specifies CASSEDYLSYNEQFF.

V and J are TRBV6-1 and TRBJ1-5, with D possibly matching TRBD1 (6 bases). V was cut by 3 bases and J by 11 bases, with 17 bases left in between. Germline V gene data show CDR1 as MNHNS and CDR2 as SASEGT. There are 14 residues in the CDR3. The CDR3 spells CASSETGGAGAQHF. CDR3 DNA: TGTGCCAGCAGTGAGACAGGCGGGGCGGGGGCCCAGCATTTT.

This clone has only a few counts. V gene TRBV28 combines with J gene TRBJ2-5; D uncertain. The germline CDR1 and CDR2 sequences are MDHEN and SYDVKM. The CDR3 contains 13 residues. For the CDR3, the DNA is TGTGCATCAAAAGGAGCTGTGCAAGAGACCCAGTACTTC. Its translation is CASKGAVQETQYF.